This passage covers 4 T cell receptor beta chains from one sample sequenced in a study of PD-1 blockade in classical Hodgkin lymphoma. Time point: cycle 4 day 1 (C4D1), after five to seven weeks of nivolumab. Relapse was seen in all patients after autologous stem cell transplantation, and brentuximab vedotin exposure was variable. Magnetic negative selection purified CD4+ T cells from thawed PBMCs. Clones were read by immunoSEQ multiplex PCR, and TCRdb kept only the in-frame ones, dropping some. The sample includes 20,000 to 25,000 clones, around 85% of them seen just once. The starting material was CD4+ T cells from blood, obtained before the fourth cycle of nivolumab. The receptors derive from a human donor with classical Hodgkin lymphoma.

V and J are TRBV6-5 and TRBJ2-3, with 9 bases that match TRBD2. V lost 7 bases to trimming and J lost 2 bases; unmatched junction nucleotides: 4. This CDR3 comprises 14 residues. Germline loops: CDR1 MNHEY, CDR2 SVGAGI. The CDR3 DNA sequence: TGTGCCAGCAAGGTAGCGGGGGCCACAGATACGCAGTATTTT. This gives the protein CASKVAGATDTQYF.

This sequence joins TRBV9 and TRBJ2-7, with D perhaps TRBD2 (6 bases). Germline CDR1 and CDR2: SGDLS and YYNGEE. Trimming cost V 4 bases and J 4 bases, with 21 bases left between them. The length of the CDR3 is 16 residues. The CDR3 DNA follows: TGTGCCAGCAGCCTTAGTTGGAGGCGGGGCGAATACGAGCAGTACTTC. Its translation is CASSLSWRRGEYEQYF.

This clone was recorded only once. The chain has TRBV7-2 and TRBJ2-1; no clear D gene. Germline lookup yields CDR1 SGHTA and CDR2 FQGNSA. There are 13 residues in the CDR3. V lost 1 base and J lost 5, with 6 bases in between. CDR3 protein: CASSLDRNNEQFF. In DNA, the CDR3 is TGTGCCAGCAGCTTAGACAGAAACAATGAGCAGTTCTTC.

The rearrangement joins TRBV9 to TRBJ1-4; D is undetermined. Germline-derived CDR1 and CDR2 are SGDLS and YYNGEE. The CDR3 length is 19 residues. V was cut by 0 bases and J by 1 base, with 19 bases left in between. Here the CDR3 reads CASSVGVGNVGLTNEKLFF. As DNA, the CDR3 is TGTGCCAGCAGCGTAGGGGTCGGGAATGTAGGCCTAACTAATGAAAAACTGTTTTTT.